This TCR beta chain is drawn from a study of T cells after yellow fever vaccination (dated by TCRdb to about 2019). As for the study more broadly: The SMART-Seq v4 Ultra Low Input RNA kit was used to prepare libraries from fractions with low cell numbers. To track T-cell clones before and after primary and booster YFV17D yellow fever vaccination, bulk TCR alpha and beta repertoires were sequenced longitudinally. The cohort comprised two healthy male donors, one aged 18 to 30 and one aged 30 to 40 years. Bulk PBMC replicates and cell subsets were isolated from blood drawn at multiple timepoints before and after both primary and secondary immunization.

The CDR3 runs 15 residues from the cysteine to the phenylalanine. The read is trimmed to its CDR3 DNA, 45 bases read in frame from base 1. From V the trimming removes 4 bases and from J it removes 7 bases, while the gene matches leave 6 bases of the junction unaccounted for. CDR1 SGDLS and CDR2 YYNGEE were looked up in the germline V gene. The intended sense of this specimen's treatment or condition label: live attenuated yellow fever vaccine strain. PBMCs were isolated from peripheral blood using a standard Ficoll-Paque protocol. Dynabeads CD4 and CD8 positive selection kits were used to isolate CD4 and CD8 T-cell fractions. TriZol was used to extract RNA from bulk PBMCs, from CD4 and CD8 fractions, and from dextramer-positive and dextramer-negative fractions. TCR cDNA was made using 5'RACE template switching, a step that added a universal primer site and unique molecular identifiers. Priming for cDNA synthesis came from both the TCR alpha and TCR beta constant segments. Two PCR steps were used to amplify libraries, with sample barcodes and sequencing adapters being added in the second step. Sequencing of the libraries was done on either Illumina HiSeq 2500 (2x100 bp) or NovaSeq (2x150 bp). Processing in the source paper ran as follows. Demultiplexing of reads and collapsing into UMI consensus sequences were performed with MIGEC, and V(D)J alignment was carried out with MiXCR. Vaccine-responding clonotypes were defined with edgeR using replicate PBMC samples, requiring FDR below 0.01 and a log2 fold change above 5 up to day 15. Each bulk clonotype received a CD4 or CD8 identity based on whether the sequenced CD4 or CD8 repertoire contained that clonotype at higher abundance. The raw public data were reprocessed by TCRdb itself: fastp quality trimming at Q25, MiXCR clonotype calling, in-frame beta chains only. One record per CDR3 amino acid sequence lists the most common genes and DNA. The V and J calls follow TCRdb's processing rather than the paper's. The table for this sample lists around 100,000 distinct CDR3 sequences; around 8% of them were counted only once. The biggest ten clones account for about 25% of the sample.

This clonotype was picked up many times. This receptor's antigen is unknown. No base quality values were provided; no much bigger clone lies one nucleotide off. Overall results and qualifications from the work: The secondary T-cell response was weaker than the primary response but faster, peaking on day 5 instead of day 15. Computational filtering was required because FACS-sorted repertoires could contain abundant contaminating clonotypes from the bulk population. After the booster, most of the clones that had expanded following primary vaccination were detected again (roughly 96% of CD4 and 88% of CD8), which suggests that memory was broadly maintained. Only a couple of donors were included in the study, so the extent to which the findings can be generalized is limited. A small fraction of clonotypes appeared in both the CD4 and CD8 compartments, likely as a result of convergent recombination.

Material: CD8+ T cells sorted from PBMCs, obtained 45 days after the yellow fever booster vaccination. The sequence links TRBV9 to TRBJ2-1; TRBD2 agrees with 12 junctional bases. The sequence came from a man in his thirties or forties who received the YFV17D yellow fever vaccine. CDR3 region: CASSPRTSGTNEQFF. The sequenced DNA: TGTGCCAGCAGCCCGCGGACTAGCGGGACTAATGAGCAGTTCTTC.